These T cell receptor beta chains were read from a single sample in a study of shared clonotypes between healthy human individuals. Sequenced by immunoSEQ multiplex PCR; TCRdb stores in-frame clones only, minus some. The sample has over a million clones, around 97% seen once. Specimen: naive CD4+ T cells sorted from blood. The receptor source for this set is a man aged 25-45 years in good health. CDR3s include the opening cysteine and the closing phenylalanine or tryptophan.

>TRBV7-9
CASRLPGTGDNEQFF
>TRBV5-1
CASSSPGAKMNTEAFF
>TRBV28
CASSHTEAFF
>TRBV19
CASSITGQGAREQYF
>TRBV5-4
CASSFSGWSSYNEQFF
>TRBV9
CASSDLSTGLNTEAFF
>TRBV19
CASSILGAGNQPQHF
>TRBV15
CATSRDRDRYTDTQYF
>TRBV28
CASSLLGNTIYF
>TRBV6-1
CASSELSTYEQYF
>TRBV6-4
CASSPTSGRSEQYF
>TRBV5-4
CASSAGGASGDTQYF
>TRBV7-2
CASSPSGRASDTQYF
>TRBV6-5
CASSYLGNTEAFF
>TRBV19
CASSIGREETQYF
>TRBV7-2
CASSLGGQTQYF
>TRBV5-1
CASSLGGANNEQFF
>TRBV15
CATSRDRANSNQPQHF
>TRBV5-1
CASSIGQGSHEQYF
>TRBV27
CASSLLYGWDYEQYF
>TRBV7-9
CAGGLAGDSTDTQYF
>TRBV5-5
CASSSTGTVSGNTIYF
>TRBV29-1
CSVGLQGATGANVLTF
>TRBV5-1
CASSLGPSGKGEQYF
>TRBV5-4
CASSRDRNTEAFF
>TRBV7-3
CASSLISGNSGANVLTF
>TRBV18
CASSTPGGLMNTEAFF
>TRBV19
CASRTSGSSYEQYF
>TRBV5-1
CASSLVGTTRQETQYF
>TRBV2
CASTPPGASSYEQYF
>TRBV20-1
CSAGGVETQYF
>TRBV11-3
CASSLTSGSFGEQFF
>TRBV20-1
CSARQGDEQYF
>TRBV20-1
CSAGGRDTIYF
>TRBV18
CASSLNSPASGANVLTF
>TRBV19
CASSIEAGGYEQYF
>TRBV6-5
CASSQGARGYTF
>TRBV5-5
CASSFAGRQETQYF
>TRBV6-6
CASGTRAKETQYF
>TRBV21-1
CASSKVAAGGSVEQYF
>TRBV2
CASTRGGNREQYF
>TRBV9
CASSASGGPTVWGETQYF
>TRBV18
CASSPGSRMWGKLFF